What follows is one T cell receptor beta chain and its context. As for treatment: oral pan-JAK inhibitor, 5-10 mg twice daily. The CDR3 loop spans 12 amino acids. Germline assignment: CDR1 SGDLS and CDR2 YYNGEE. Trimming shortened V by 0 bases and J by 7 bases, and 7 bases separated the two germline ends. This entry comes from a study of CD8+ T cells in alopecia areata. Study overall: Treated patients were given 5 to 10 mg oral tofacitinib twice daily. Severity among treated patients was scored by the percentage of scalp area affected.

cDNA reverse transcribed from extracted RNA served as the sequencing template. Generated by immunoSEQ multiplex PCR, the TCRdb table keeps only in-frame clones and is missing some. The sample shows 100,000 or so clones, around 60% of them seen only once. The V gene is TRBV9, the J gene TRBJ1-1, with a tentative D call TRBD1 (5 bases). The specimen was CD8+ T cells sorted from blood, collected between weeks 55 and 65, from a patient treated with tofacitinib. This receptor was identified in a human donor with alopecia areata. This chain's CDR3 is CASSVEGHEAFF. Written as DNA, the CDR3 is TGTGCCAGCAGCGTAGAGGGGCATGAAGCTTTCTTT.